Below are 32 T cell receptor beta chains sequenced from a single sample in a study of blood T cells in healthy people across ages (dated by TCRdb to between 2014 and 2017). The method was 5' RACE. TCRdb names Illumina HiSeq 2500 as the instrument used. A second PCR of roughly 6 to 11 cycles was run with a J-beta primer mix and a sample-barcoded 5' primer. Clones were called with MiXCR by TCRdb after fastp trimmed the public reads at Q25, and only in-frame beta chains were retained. For every CDR3 protein sequence, its rows merge into one entry that carries the most common genes and DNA. In all, the sample holds about 1.8 million distinct CDR3 sequences, and around 48% of those were seen once. 2.1% of the sample belongs to the ten largest clones. What was sequenced was blood. These receptors were collected from a woman aged 40 to 50 in good health.

For the CDR3, the DNA is TGTGCCAGCAGTTACTCCCGGGGACAGATCAATGGCTACACCTTC. Its translation is CASSYSRGQINGYTF. The J gene is TRBJ1-2, the V gene TRBV6-5; 7 nucleotides line up with TRBD1. The CDR3 totals 15 residues. J was trimmed by 6 bases and V by 0 bases; bases with no gene match: 7. CDR1 and CDR2 (germline): MNHEY, SVGAGI.

The chain is built from TRBV7-2 and TRBJ2-1; either TRBD1 or TRBD2 may fit D (6 bases each). CDR1 is SGHTA and CDR2 is FQGNSA in the germline V gene. The CDR3 loop spans 14 amino acids. Trimming pared 7 bases from V and 8 bases from J, leaving 18 bases between. In DNA form, the CDR3 reads TGTGCCAGCATCAGCACGGGGGCCGGTTATGAGCAGTTCTTC. Residues: CASISTGAGYEQFF.

V and J are TRBV5-1 and TRBJ2-1; a weak D match, TRBD2 (5 bases). Trimming pared 4 bases from V and 5 bases from J, leaving 7 bases between. The germline CDR1 and CDR2 sequences are SGHRS and YFSETQ. This CDR3 is 12 amino acids long. CDR3 DNA sequence: TGCGCCAGCAGCAAGGAGGACAATGAGCAGTTCTTC. Residues: CASSKEDNEQFF.

This clonotype was detected a few times. The genes are TRBV13 and TRBJ2-5; no definite D call. The V end was cut by 2 bases, the J end by 1 base, with 14 bases between. CDR1 is PRHDT and CDR2 is FYEKMQ in the germline V gene (reference sequence). The CDR3 totals 16 residues. The DNA of the CDR3 is TGTGCCAGCAGCTTAAAAGGACGGCAGACCCAAGAGACCCAGTACTTC. Amino acids: CASSLKGRQTQETQYF.

V and J are TRBV24-1 and TRBJ1-2; TRBD1 might be the D (5 bases). The V gene's germline CDR1 is KGHDR and CDR2 SFDVKD. The CDR3 is 12 amino acids. V lost 5 bases and J lost 8, with 11 bases in between. The CDR3 reads CATSGEGQGYTF. The DNA of the CDR3 is TGTGCCACCAGTGGTGAGGGGCAAGGCTACACCTTC.

This clonotype was picked up a small number of times. V and J are TRBV7-9 and TRBJ2-7, with 8 nucleotides matching TRBD1. Germline V lookup: CDR1 SEHNR, CDR2 FQNEAQ (reference sequence). The V and J ends lost 5 bases and 4 bases, in that order; junction bases with no gene match: 10. The CDR3 runs 15 residues. The CDR3 sequence is CASSASGQGAYEQYF. In nucleotides, the CDR3 is TGTGCCAGCAGCGCAAGCGGTCAGGGGGCTTACGAGCAGTACTTC.

The CDR3 is CASRVGDNTEAFF. CDR3 nucleotide sequence: TGTGCCAGCAGGGTCGGCGATAACACTGAAGCTTTCTTT. The genes are TRBV12-3 or TRBV12-4 and TRBJ1-1; the D is unclear. The CDR3 totals 13 residues. V was cut by 6 bases and J by 2 bases, with 10 bases left in between.

The gene calls are TRBV10-3 and TRBJ2-5; 14 bases align to TRBD2. With 3 bases clipped from V and 11 bases from J, the junction kept 8 bases outside the gene matches. Germline lookup yields CDR1 ENHRY and CDR2 SYGVKD. The CDR3 covers 15 residues. The CDR3 region is CAISDGTSGGCEQYF. The CDR3 DNA reads TGTGCCATCAGTGACGGGACTAGCGGGGGCTGTGAGCAGTACTTC.

This chain links TRBV20-1 with TRBJ2-2, with a tentative D call TRBD2 (5 bases). The CDR3 is made up of 15 amino acids. Germline assignment: CDR1 DFQATT and CDR2 SNEGSKA (reference sequence). Between the trimmed V and J ends, which lost 0 bases and 3 bases, there was a span of 11 bases. CDR3 nucleotides: TGCAGTGCTAGAGATTCCGGGGTTCACACCGGGGAGCTGTTTTTT. Translating gives CSARDSGVHTGELFF.

The genes are TRBV11-1 and TRBJ1-1; no clear D gene. The length of the CDR3 is 13 residues. CDR1 and CDR2 (germline): SGHAT, FQDESV (reference sequence). Trimming removed 4 bases from V and 3 bases from J, with 9 bases in between. The CDR3 here is CASSSELYTEAFF. The DNA of the CDR3 is TGTGCCAGCAGCTCGGAGTTGTACACTGAAGCTTTCTTT.

The chain combines TRBV9 with TRBJ2-5; 7 bases fit TRBD2. CDR1 SGDLS and CDR2 YYNGEE come from the germline V gene. Trimming took 3 bases from V and 5 from J; bases not matched to a gene: 16. There are 17 residues in the CDR3. The CDR3 loop is CASSAGNSGSQKETQYF. The CDR3 DNA reads as TGTGCCAGCAGCGCGGGAAATAGCGGGTCACAAAAGGAGACCCAGTACTTC.

The V call is TRBV5-1, the J call TRBJ2-3, with D unclear. With 4 bases removed from V and 3 bases from J, the gap between germline ends came to 9 bases. Germline V gene data show CDR1 as SGHRS and CDR2 as YFSETQ. The CDR3 extends over 13 amino acids. The chain's CDR3 is CASSRSKTDTQYF. The DNA of the CDR3 is TGCGCCAGCAGCCGGTCGAAAACAGATACGCAGTATTTT. Full variable domain (rest looked up from reference TRBV5-1 and TRBJ2-3): KAGVTQTPRYLIKTRGQQVTLSCSPISGHRSVSWYQQTPGQGLQFLFEYFSETQRNKGNFPGRFSGRQFSNSRSEMNVSTLELGDSALYLCASSRSKTDTQYFGPGTRLTVL.

J is TRBJ1-1 and V is TRBV2; TRBD1 matches 9 bases. The CDR3 has 16 amino acids. Germline V gene sequence: CDR1 SNHLY, CDR2 FYNNEI. The J segment lost 0 bases and the V segment lost 1 base, leaving 3 bases of the junction unmatched. CDR3 sequence: CASSEGTGDLNTEAFF. The CDR3 DNA is TGTGCCAGCAGTGAAGGGACAGGGGATTTGAACACTGAAGCTTTCTTT.

This sequence joins TRBV7-9 and TRBJ2-4; perhaps TRBD1 as D (5 bases). This CDR3 has 14 amino acids. The germline V gene has CDR1 SEHNR and CDR2 FQNEAQ (reference sequence). V lost 1 base, J lost 5 bases, and 9 bases lay in between. The CDR3 sequence is CASSLGTWENIQYF. CDR3 nucleotides: TGTGCCAGCAGCTTAGGGACATGGGAAAACATTCAGTACTTC.

This rearrangement joins TRBV7-9 to TRBJ2-7; D possibly corresponds to TRBD1 (6 bases). CDR1 and CDR2 from the germline V gene are SEHNR and FQNEAQ (reference sequence). The CDR3 length is 13 residues. Deletions cut 5 bases from V and 6 bases from J, with 14 bases between. The CDR3 DNA sequence: TGTGCCAGCAGCATCCAGGGGTCAGCCGAGCAGTACTTC. It encodes CASSIQGSAEQYF. The variable domain in full, with the rest retrieved from reference TRBV7-9 and TRBJ2-7, is DTGVSQNPRHKITKRGQNVTFRCDPISEHNRLYWYRQTLGQGPEFLTYFQNEAQLEKSRLLSDRFSAERPKGSFSTLEIQRTEQGDSAMYLCASSIQGSAEQYFGPGTRLTVT.

The CDR3 DNA reads TGTGCCAGCAGCTTAGACGGGACAGGGCGCTCACCCCTCCACTTT. It is translated as CASSLDGTGRSPLHF. This chain links TRBV11-2 with TRBJ1-6, with TRBD1 matching over 9 bases. Germline CDR1 reads SGHAT; CDR2 reads FQNNGV. The CDR3 loop spans 15 amino acids. V lost 0 bases, J lost 10 bases, and 4 bases stayed unmatched.

Only a few counts were recorded for this clonotype. The chain links TRBV6-1 to TRBJ1-5; 7 nucleotides match TRBD1. The CDR3 has 14 residues. The germline CDR1 and CDR2 sequences are MNHNS and SASEGT. V gave up 2 bases and J gave up 4 bases; unmatched junction bases: 2. CDR3 in DNA: TGTGCCAGCAGTGAACAGGGGGTTAATCAGCCCCAGCATTTT. Translated: CASSEQGVNQPQHF.

In its sample, this clonotype was seen a few times. The chain has TRBV28 and TRBJ1-2; D unresolved. The CDR3 sequence is 13 residues long. Trimming pared 2 bases from V and 5 bases from J, leaving 9 bases between. Looked up from germline, CDR1 is MDHEN and CDR2 is SYDVKM. CDR3 coding DNA: TGTGCCAGCAGTTTACTCGGATTATATGGCTACACCTTC. It is translated as CASSLLGLYGYTF.

The rearrangement joins TRBV14 to TRBJ2-1; 8 nucleotides align to TRBD1. V gave up 4 bases and J gave up 13 bases; unmatched junction bases: 21. This CDR3 contains 17 residues. CDR1 and CDR2 (germline): SGHDN, FVKESK. CDR3 nucleotides: TGTGCCAGCAGCCTACTCGTGACAGGGGCGCGGGAAGAGACCCAGTTCTTC. The encoded protein is CASSLLVTGAREETQFF. Full variable domain (outside the CDR3, taken from reference TRBV14 and TRBJ2-1): EAGVTQFPSHSVIEKGQTVTLRCDPISGHDNLYWYRRVMGKEIKFLLHFVKESKQDESGMPNNRFLAERTGGTYSTLKVQPAELEDSGVYFCASSLLVTGAREETQFFGPGTRLTVL.

This sequence joins TRBV7-2 and TRBJ2-1; 10 bases match TRBD2. Per germline, CDR1 SGHTA and CDR2 FQGNSA. Trimming cost V 4 bases and J 7 bases; bases outside gene matches: 13. This CDR3 comprises 17 residues. CDR3 sequence: CASSYRLAGTSANEQFF. In DNA form, the CDR3 reads TGTGCCAGCAGCTACCGACTGGCCGGGACTAGCGCAAATGAGCAGTTCTTC.

The chain couples TRBV3-1 to TRBJ2-5; D not certain. The V and J ends lost 3 bases and 5 bases respectively, with 10 bases between them. This CDR3 spans 13 amino acids. Germline V CDR1 and CDR2: LGHDT, YNNKEL (reference sequence). Written as DNA, the CDR3 is TGTGCCAGCAGCCATCAACCACAGGAGACCCAGTACTTC. This gives the protein CASSHQPQETQYF.

The V gene is TRBV20-1, the J gene TRBJ1-2, with TRBD1 matching over 8 bases. J lost 8 bases, V lost 4 bases, and 15 bases had no gene match. This CDR3 comprises 15 residues. CDR1 and CDR2 from the germline V gene are DFQATT and SNEGSKA (reference sequence). CDR3 coding DNA: TGCAGTGCTACCAACACGGACAGGGAGCCAGGAGGCTACACCTTC. Its protein is CSATNTDREPGGYTF.

The J gene is TRBJ2-7, the V gene TRBV18, with D maybe TRBD1 (6 bases). The DNA end is more similar to TRBJ2-4, so the J call may be wrong. Germline V gene sequence: CDR1 KGHSH, CDR2 LQKENI. This CDR3 region has 15 residues. The CDR3 loop reads CASSHGETGTNIQYF. As DNA, the CDR3 is TGTGCCAGCTCACACGGAGAAACAGGGACCAACATTCAGTACTTC.

This clonotype was observed a few times. The chain carries TRBV7-2 and TRBJ2-5; TRBD2 aligns across 14 bases. Germline lookup yields CDR1 SGHTA and CDR2 FQGNSA. With 0 bases clipped from V and 5 bases from J, the junction kept 5 bases outside the gene matches. CDR3 length equals 17 residues. This CDR3 reads CASSLASTSGGDETQYF. The CDR3 nucleotides are TGTGCCAGCAGCTTAGCTTCGACTAGCGGGGGGGATGAGACCCAGTACTTC.

The chain recombines TRBV28 with TRBJ2-5; the match to TRBD1 covers 11 bases. The J segment lost 11 bases and the V segment lost 4 bases, leaving 15 bases of the junction unmatched. Germline assignment: CDR1 MDHEN and CDR2 SYDVKM. The CDR3 sequence is 16 residues long. The CDR3 spells CASSSPRGGQGVEQYF. The CDR3 region has the DNA TGTGCCAGCAGTTCTCCCCGGGGGGGACAGGGGGTTGAGCAGTACTTC.

Points on this clonotype: One junction end does not reproduce the germline sequence, and a read error may be involved. Written as DNA, the CDR3 is TGTGCCGGCAGTTTGGGGCAGCAAGAGACCCAGTACTTC. The encoded protein is CAGSLGQQETQYF. The V call is TRBV5-5, the J call TRBJ2-5; weak D call: TRBD1 (5 bases). Germline V gene data show CDR1 as SGHKS and CDR2 as YYEKEE (reference sequence). CDR3 length equals 13 residues.

This clonotype was recorded at least ten times. CDR3 residues: CAISDTYEQYF. DNA of the CDR3: TGTGCCATCAGTGACACCTACGAGCAGTACTTC. The V call is TRBV10-3, the J call TRBJ2-7; D remains ambiguous. Trimming removed 3 bases from V and 2 bases from J, with 2 bases in between. CDR3 length equals 11 residues. Germline V gives CDR1 ENHRY, CDR2 SYGVKD.

This rearrangement joins TRBV6-5 to TRBJ1-1; 7 nucleotides match TRBD1. Germline V gene lookup returns CDR1 MNHEY and CDR2 SVGAGI. The CDR3 loop spans 21 amino acids. Trimming took 0 bases from V and 3 from J; bases not matched to a gene: 22. The CDR3 here is CASSYSIRWGTAPSSDTEAFF. In nucleotides, the CDR3 is TGTGCCAGCAGTTACTCGATACGTTGGGGGACAGCCCCCTCCTCGGACACTGAAGCTTTCTTT.

This clonotype was seen only a few times. The chain has TRBV20-1 and TRBJ2-1; D may match TRBD1 or TRBD2 (5 bases each). Trimming removed 5 bases at V and 9 bases at J, with 23 bases between. The CDR3 runs 15 residues. Germline CDR1 and CDR2: DFQATT and SNEGSKA (reference sequence). CDR3 DNA sequence: TGCAGTGCTCCTAGCCCGGGGCAACCCTTCCGTGAGCAGTTCTTC. Residues: CSAPSPGQPFREQFF.

The rearrangement joins TRBV9 to TRBJ2-7, with TRBD1 as a possible D gene (6 bases). The better agreement between TRBJ2-4 and the DNA end casts doubt on the J call. There are 14 residues in the CDR3. CDR1 is SGDLS and CDR2 is YYNGEE in the germline V gene. The CDR3 bases are TGTGCCAGCAGCGCCCGGGACAAAAAAGACATTCAGTACTTC. It yields the protein CASSARDKKDIQYF.

The chain has TRBV5-1 and TRBJ1-2, with D possibly being TRBD1 (5 bases). The V and J ends lost 4 bases and 2 bases respectively, with 18 bases between them. The CDR3 totals 16 residues. Per germline, CDR1 SGHRS and CDR2 YFSETQ. In DNA, the CDR3 is TGCGCCAGCAGCCCGCTGGAGGGACGGAACAACTATGGCTACACCTTC. Amino acids: CASSPLEGRNNYGYTF.

This clonotype was seen a handful of times. This rearrangement joins TRBV28 to TRBJ1-2; no clear D gene. V was pared by 3 bases and J by 0 bases, with 8 bases between. This CDR3 has 14 amino acids. Germline V gene data show CDR1 as MDHEN and CDR2 as SYDVKM. Written as DNA, the CDR3 is TGTGCCAGCAGTTTCGGGGAACCTAACTATGGCTACACCTTC. Translated: CASSFGEPNYGYTF.